The T cell receptor beta chain under discussion was sequenced for a study of tumor-infiltrating lymphocytes in glioblastoma multiforme. This CDR3 is built from 14 residues. The V gene's germline CDR1 is SQVTM and CDR2 ANQGSEA. With 7 bases removed from V and 9 bases from J, the gap between germline ends came to 25 bases. TCR beta libraries were built from RNA through three nested multiplex PCR rounds using modified ARM-PCR. A C-beta primer primed TCRB cDNA from roughly 0.5 ug RNA. One entry per CDR3 protein results from TCRdb running MiXCR on the multiplex PCR reads. There are under 35,000 distinct CDR3 sequences in the sample; roughly three fifths occur only once, and around a third lies in the top ten.

The sample was brain tumor tissue. The chain employs TRBV29-1 and TRBJ2-7; D possibly matches TRBD1 or TRBD2 (5 bases each). This clonotype originated in a male donor with glioblastoma. The CDR3 nucleotides read TGCAGCGCCCGAGAAGCGGACATTTACGGCGTGCAGTACTTC. This sequence encodes CSAREADIYGVQYF.